The clone carrying this T cell receptor (beta chain) was seen a few times. Antigen specificity is unknown. Germline lookup yields CDR1 SGHDT and CDR2 YYEEEE. The V and J ends lost 2 bases and 0 bases respectively, with 9 bases between them. This CDR3 region has 15 residues. This sample is drawn from a study of post-analysis software for immune sequencing data. Incorporated into the TCR beta cDNA libraries were unique molecular identifiers, which served to reduce PCR and sequencing biases. Starting from about 0.98 to 11 million T cells, the study yielded about half a million cDNA molecules. Via MiXCR, TCRdb re-called the PCR reads, giving one row per CDR3 protein. The sample lists hundreds of thousands of distinct CDR3 sequences, 44% occurring once. Points from the study as a whole: TRBV5-6, TRBV5-1 and TRBV20-1 were among a few TRBV segments more frequent in patients than controls. F-measure co-clustering was strong for batch-matched samples.

The chain uses TRBV5-6 and TRBJ2-4; D tentatively reads TRBD1 or TRBD2 (5 bases each). Sequencing was performed on blood. This TCR derives from a girl aged 5 to 17 with multiple sclerosis. The CDR3 DNA reads TGTGCCAGCAGCTTCCCCGGGACAGCCAAAAACATTCAGTACTTC. Protein product: CASSFPGTAKNIQYF.